This record concerns one T cell receptor beta chain sequence. Its antigen is still unknown. No clone much larger than this one lies a single base away; base qualities are absent. TCRbeta CDR3 regions were amplified from genomic DNA by means of the immunoSEQ Assay, a bias-controlled multiplex PCR. The study's own analysis went as follows. The number of nucleated cells in each sample was estimated from the amplification of reference gene primers within the assay. To quantify the absolute abundance of each unique TCRbeta CDR3 rearrangement, sequence reads were collapsed and filtered. Productive Simpson clonality was computed per sample as the square root of Simpson's diversity index over productive rearrangements. Entries here come from immuneACCESS through TCRdb and include only in-frame sequences with V and J called. Some clones fail to appear in such tables; in the studies checked, an unresolved V gene covers under half of the shortfall, and the cause of the remainder is unknown. That table supplies the V and J calls and clone size; D and trimming were determined from the DNA. The sample table contains more than 100,000 clones; only one count was recorded for over 80% of them. The ten largest clones take up approximately 3.5% of the sample.

In the prospective study, participants were roughly 18 to 89 years old, resided in fewer than 25 geographic areas of the United States, and were enrolled through a virtual design. Cohort assignment in the prospective study relied on participant-reported clinical history from a screening survey and a study questionnaire. ImmuneRACE Cohort 3 recovered participants were defined by two consecutive negative NP/OP PCR tests, healthcare professional clearance, or symptom resolution. Each participant in the prospective study had whole blood, serum and a nasopharyngeal or oropharyngeal swab collected by mobile phlebotomists. Over an approximately 2-month period, participants in the prospective study had the option of providing additional blood draws and questionnaires. Before DNA extraction, prospective study blood samples were shipped either frozen or at room temperature. The data are from a study of blood T cell repertoires in COVID-19 (dated by TCRdb to the early 2020s). As for the study more broadly: Collaborator samples came from the United States, Italy and Spain and covered acute and convalescent phases of COVID-19. Deeply sampled blood TCRbeta repertoires from subjects exposed to, actively infected with, or recovered from COVID-19 were included in the dataset. A freely available public database, intended as a resource for researchers studying the immune response to SARS-CoV-2, is where the repertoires were released. Where available, HLA class I and class II types were taken from metadata supplied by the sample provider and were not determined by assay-based typing. Nearly every sample came with metadata listing a de-identified subject ID, COVID-19 status, age in years and sex. Samples were obtained from the ongoing ImmuneRACE study (first 160 participants) and from 1,254 subjects provided by 6 global collaborators. The material from the prospective study consisted of cDNA or gDNA derived from T cells, B-cell-depleted T cells, or PBMCs.

Overall study outcomes, separate from this receptor: Clinical and demographic metadata were provided uncurated, with the amount varying by source and participant.

The germline V gene encodes CDR1 GTSNPN and CDR2 SVGIG (reference sequence). The CDR3 starts with the cysteine, ends with the phenylalanine, and has 13 residues. Kept here is only the CDR3 DNA, which spans 39 bases and is read in frame from base 1. V drops 3 bases and J drops 2 bases, leaving 8 bases in between. Sequenced sample: PBMCs or T cells enriched from blood (not recorded which). The sequence links TRBV30 to TRBJ2-1, with no confident D gene call. The sequence came from a woman in her thirties who had recovered from COVID-19. The CDR3 loop reads CAWSTGAYNEQFF. The DNA is as follows: TGTGCCTGGAGCACCGGTGCCTACAATGAGCAGTTCTTC.